Below are 17 T cell receptor beta chains sequenced from a single sample in a study of T cells in Graves' hyperthyroidism and ophthalmopathy. Using RNA transcripts as the source, TCR beta CDR3 regions were amplified. HTBI primers were the set used in a first-round RT-PCR of the TCR CDR3. Each CDR3 protein is one row after TCRdb ran MiXCR on the multiplex PCR reads. The sample yields fewer than 650,000 distinct CDR3 sequences, roughly 15% seen once. What was sequenced was blood. Every receptor here comes from a woman aged 40 to 50 with Graves' ophthalmopathy.

At least ten counts were recorded for this clonotype. The chain recombines TRBV5-4 with TRBJ2-6; weak D call: TRBD1 (5 bases). V was pared by 4 bases and J by 0 bases, with 8 bases between. Germline CDR1 is SGHNT and CDR2 is YYREEE (reference sequence). This CDR3 is built from 15 residues. The CDR3 DNA follows: TGTGCCAGCAGCACCGACAGCTCTGGGGCCAACGTCCTGACTTTC. This encodes CASSTDSSGANVLTF.

This sequence joins TRBV3-1 and TRBJ1-2, with 7 positions matching TRBD1. There are 14 residues in the CDR3. Germline CDR1 is LGHDT and CDR2 is YNNKEL (reference sequence). J lost 8 bases, V lost 4 bases, and 10 bases had no gene match. CDR3 residues: CASSLRGTEEGYTF. CDR3 sequence (DNA): TGTGCCAGCAGCCTTCGCGGGACAGAGGAGGGCTACACCTTC.

This clonotype showed up just a few times. The V and J genes are TRBV4-1 and TRBJ2-6; TRBD1 matches at 7 bases. Trimming at V came to 8 bases and at J to 2 bases, leaving 3 bases not matched to a gene. The CDR3 contains 14 residues. The germline CDR1 and CDR2 sequences are MGHRA and YSYEKL. Here the CDR3 reads CASGQVAGANVLTF. Written as DNA, the CDR3 is TGCGCCAGCGGACAGGTGGCTGGGGCCAACGTCCTGACTTTC.

The chain uses TRBV9 and TRBJ2-2; weak D call: TRBD1 (5 bases). This CDR3 is built from 17 residues. CDR1 and CDR2 from the germline V gene are SGDLS and YYNGEE. The ends were cut back, 0 bases at V and 0 bases at J, with 12 bases in the middle. In nucleotides, the CDR3 is TGTGCCAGCAGCGTAGAGGGGCAACTCACGAACACCGGGGAGCTGTTTTTT. Translation gives CASSVEGQLTNTGELFF.

This clonotype was observed many times. The chain is built from TRBV20-1 and TRBJ2-5; tentatively, D is TRBD1 (6 bases). The CDR3 contains 15 residues. Germline V gene lookup returns CDR1 DFQATT and CDR2 SNEGSKA (reference sequence). Trimming cost V 0 bases and J 5 bases, with 16 bases left between them. In DNA form, the CDR3 reads TGCAGTGCTAGAGAACGTCCAGGGGATTGGGAGACCCAGTACTTC. Its translation is CSARERPGDWETQYF.

This clonotype occurred many times. The chain carries TRBV20-1 and TRBJ2-7, with a weak D call TRBD2 (5 bases). This CDR3 contains 13 residues. Germline-derived CDR1 and CDR2 are DFQATT and SNEGSKA (reference sequence). Trimming cost V 3 bases and J 1 base, with 10 bases left between them. The CDR3 DNA reads TGCAGTGCTAGTAGTGGGAGATCCTACGAGCAGTACTTC. Translation: CSASSGRSYEQYF.

This clonotype was seen a handful of times. The chain couples TRBV28 to TRBJ2-7; TRBD1 matches at 7 bases. Germline CDR1 is MDHEN and CDR2 is SYDVKM. V shed 3 bases, J shed 3 bases, and the junction held 8 bases outside the gene matches. The length of the CDR3 is 15 residues. CDR3 in DNA: TGTGCCAGCAGTTTGAGGGGGCGTCGCTTCTACGAGCAGTACTTC. This encodes CASSLRGRRFYEQYF. Using reference TRBV28 and TRBJ2-7 for the parts outside the CDR3, the full variable domain is DVKVTQSSRYLVKRTGEKVFLECVQDMDHENMFWYRQDPGLGLRLIYFSYDVKMKEKGDIPEGYSVSREKKERFSLILESASTNQTSMYLCASSLRGRRFYEQYFGPGTRLTVT.

The sample holds many counts of this clonotype. The V call is TRBV30, the J call TRBJ1-2; 11 bases are shared with TRBD1. With V trimmed by 0 bases and J by 4 bases, 1 base remained unmatched. Germline lookup yields CDR1 GTSNPN and CDR2 SVGIG (reference sequence). The CDR3 has 14 amino acids. The CDR3 DNA follows: TGTGCCTGGAGTGTAGGGACAGGGGGCTATGGCTACACCTTC. Protein: CAWSVGTGGYGYTF. The full variable domain, completed using reference TRBV30 and TRBJ1-2, is SQTIHQWPATLVQPVGSPLSLECTVEGTSNPNLYWYRQAAGRGLQLLFYSVGIGQISSEVPQNLSASRPQDRQFILSSKKLLLSDSGFYLCAWSVGTGGYGYTFGSGTRLTVV.

This clonotype has a count of ten or more. The genes are TRBV5-1 and TRBJ2-7; D remains unclear. Trimming removed 0 bases from V and 2 bases from J, with 9 bases in between. CDR1 and CDR2 (germline): SGHRS, YFSETQ. CDR3 size: 14 residues. The CDR3, as DNA: TGCGCCAGCAGCTTGGACCAGAGAACCTACGAGCAGTACTTC. Residues: CASSLDQRTYEQYF.

Points on this clonotype: A much larger clonotype is one base distant, so this may be a read error. This sequence joins TRBV2 and TRBJ2-2; either TRBD1 or TRBD2 may fit D (6 bases each). There are 16 residues in the CDR3. Per germline, CDR1 SNHLY and CDR2 FYNNEI. Trimming pared 5 bases from V and 4 bases from J, leaving 17 bases between. In nucleotides, the CDR3 is TGTGCCAGCAGTCGGGACGGAGGAGGGGGCACCGGGGAGCTGTTTTTT. As protein: CASSRDGGGGTGELFF.

At least ten counts were recorded for this clonotype. V gene TRBV28 combines with J gene TRBJ2-7; TRBD1 aligns across 7 bases. This CDR3 is built from 19 residues. Trimming cost V 4 bases and J 4 bases; bases outside gene matches: 22. Germline V gene data show CDR1 as MDHEN and CDR2 as SYDVKM. CDR3 sequence (DNA): TGTGCCAGCAGTTGGGCCAAATTACTGCTGGGACAGCTTAATTACGAGCAGTACTTC. Its translation: CASSWAKLLLGQLNYEQYF.

The chain links TRBV29-1 to TRBJ2-5; D call uncertain. The germline CDR1 and CDR2 sequences are SQVTM and ANQGSEA. The CDR3 is 13 residues long. The V gene lost 4 bases and the J gene lost 5 bases, with 14 bases spanning the gap. The CDR3 sequence is CSVADVMWETQYF. The CDR3 DNA follows: TGCAGCGTTGCTGATGTCATGTGGGAGACCCAGTACTTC.

This clonotype was recorded at least ten times. The chain is built from TRBV7-8 and TRBJ2-7; TRBD1 or TRBD2 may be the D gene (5 bases each). Germline-derived CDR1 and CDR2 are SGHVS and FQNEAQ. Trimming stripped 8 bases from V and 0 bases from J, with 14 bases between. CDR3 length equals 14 residues. The CDR3 DNA reads as TGTGCCAGCGTTAGGGGACCGAGCTCCTACGAGCAGTACTTC. Residues: CASVRGPSSYEQYF.

There are many counts of this clonotype. The chain couples TRBV19 to TRBJ1-1, with D hard to call. In germline, CDR1 is LNHDA, CDR2 SQIVND (reference sequence). V was pared by 3 bases and J by 7 bases, with 6 bases between. The CDR3 totals 11 residues. As DNA, the CDR3 is TGTGCCAGTAGTATCGCGGTTGAAGCTTTCTTT. Protein sequence: CASSIAVEAFF. Together with reference TRBV19 and TRBJ1-1, the CDR3 gives the full variable domain: DGGITQSPKYLFRKEGQNVTLSCEQNLNHDAMYWYRQDPGQGLRLIYYSQIVNDFQKGDIAEGYSVSREKKESFPLTVTSAQKNPTAFYLCASSIAVEAFFGQGTRLTVV.

V is TRBV6-2 or TRBV6-3 and J is TRBJ2-7; the D gene is possibly TRBD2 (6 bases). Germline lookup yields CDR1 MNHEY and CDR2 SVGEGT. V was pared by 8 bases and J by 0 bases, with 14 bases between. This CDR3 is built from 14 residues. The CDR3 here is CASSGVDSSYEQYF. DNA for the CDR3: TGTGCCAGCTCGGGGGTCGACAGCTCCTACGAGCAGTACTTC.

With regard to this clonotype: A much larger clonotype is one base distant, so this may be a read error. This chain joins TRBV2 and TRBJ1-5, with D perhaps matching TRBD1 (5 bases). CDR1 and CDR2 (germline): SNHLY, FYNNEI. The CDR3 is 14 amino acids. CDR3 in amino acids: CTSSGGGQGQPQHF. For the CDR3, the DNA is TGTACCAGCAGTGGGGGGGGTCAAGGTCAGCCCCAGCATTTT.

The sample holds many counts of this clonotype. The chain employs TRBV27 and TRBJ2-7; 9 bases are shared with TRBD1. Germline V lookup: CDR1 MNHEY, CDR2 SMNVEV (reference sequence). Trimming removed 4 bases from V and 12 bases from J; junction bases left unmatched: 13. This CDR3 is 14 amino acids long. The CDR3: CASSSYSGTGLLYF. For the CDR3, the DNA is TGTGCCAGCAGTTCATATTCCGGGACAGGGCTTCTGTACTTC.